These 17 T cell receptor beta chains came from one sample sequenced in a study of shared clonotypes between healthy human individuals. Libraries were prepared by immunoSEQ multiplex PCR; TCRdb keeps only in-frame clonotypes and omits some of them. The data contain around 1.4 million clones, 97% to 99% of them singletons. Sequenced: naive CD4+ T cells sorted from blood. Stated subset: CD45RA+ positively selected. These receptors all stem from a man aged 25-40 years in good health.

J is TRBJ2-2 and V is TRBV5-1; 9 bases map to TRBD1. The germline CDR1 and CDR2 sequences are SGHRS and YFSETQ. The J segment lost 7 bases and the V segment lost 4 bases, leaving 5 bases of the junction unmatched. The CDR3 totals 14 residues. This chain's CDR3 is CASSPGTGIGELFF. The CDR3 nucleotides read TGCGCCAGCAGCCCCGGGACAGGGATCGGGGAGCTGTTTTTT.

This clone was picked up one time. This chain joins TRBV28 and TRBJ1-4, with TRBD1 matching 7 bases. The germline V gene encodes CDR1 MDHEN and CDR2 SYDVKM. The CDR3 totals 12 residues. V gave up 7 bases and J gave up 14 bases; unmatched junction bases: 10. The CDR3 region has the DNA TGTGCCAGCACACCGGGACAGCAAAGGCTGTTTTTT. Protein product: CASTPGQQRLFF.

This CDR3 is CASSPNRNEQFF. CDR3 sequence (DNA): TGTGCCAGCTCACCAAACAGGAATGAGCAGTTCTTC. V gene TRBV18 combines with J gene TRBJ2-1; D may be TRBD1 (5 bases). Trimming took 2 bases from V and 7 from J, leaving 6 bases between them. The germline gives CDR1 KGHSH, CDR2 LQKENI. The CDR3 extends over 12 amino acids.

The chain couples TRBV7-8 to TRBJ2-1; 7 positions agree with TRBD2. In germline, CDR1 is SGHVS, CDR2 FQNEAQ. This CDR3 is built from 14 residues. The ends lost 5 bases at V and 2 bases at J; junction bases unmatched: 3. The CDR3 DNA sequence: TGTGCCAGCAGCCACGGGACTACCTACAATGAGCAGTTCTTC. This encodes CASSHGTTYNEQFF.

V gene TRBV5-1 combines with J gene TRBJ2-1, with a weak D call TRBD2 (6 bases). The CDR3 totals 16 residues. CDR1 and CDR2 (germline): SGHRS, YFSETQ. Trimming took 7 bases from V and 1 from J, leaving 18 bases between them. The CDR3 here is CASSYLGGTSYNEQFF. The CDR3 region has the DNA TGCGCCAGCTCTTATCTAGGCGGGACTTCCTACAATGAGCAGTTCTTC. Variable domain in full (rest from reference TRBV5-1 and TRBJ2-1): KAGVTQTPRYLIKTRGQQVTLSCSPISGHRSVSWYQQTPGQGLQFLFEYFSETQRNKGNFPGRFSGRQFSNSRSEMNVSTLELGDSALYLCASSYLGGTSYNEQFFGPGTRLTVL.

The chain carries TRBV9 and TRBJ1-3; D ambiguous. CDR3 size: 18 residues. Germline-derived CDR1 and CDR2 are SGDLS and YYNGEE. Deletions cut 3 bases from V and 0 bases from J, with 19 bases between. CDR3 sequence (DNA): TGTGCCAGCAGCGGAGGGAAGGGTGTGCCCATCTCTGGAAACACCATATATTTT. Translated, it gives CASSGGKGVPISGNTIYF.

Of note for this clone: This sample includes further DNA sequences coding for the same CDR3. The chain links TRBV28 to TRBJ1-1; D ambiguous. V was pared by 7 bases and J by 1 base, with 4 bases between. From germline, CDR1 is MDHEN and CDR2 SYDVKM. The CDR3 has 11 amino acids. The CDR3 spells CASNKNTEAFF. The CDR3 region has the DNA TGTGCCAGCAATAAGAACACTGAAGCTTTCTTT.

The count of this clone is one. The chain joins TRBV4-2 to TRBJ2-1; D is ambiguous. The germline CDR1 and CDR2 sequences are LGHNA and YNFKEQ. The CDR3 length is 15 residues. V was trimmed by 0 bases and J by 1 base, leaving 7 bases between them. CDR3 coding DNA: TGTGCCAGCAGCCAAGATCTAAGTTCCTACAATGAGCAGTTCTTC. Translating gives CASSQDLSSYNEQFF.

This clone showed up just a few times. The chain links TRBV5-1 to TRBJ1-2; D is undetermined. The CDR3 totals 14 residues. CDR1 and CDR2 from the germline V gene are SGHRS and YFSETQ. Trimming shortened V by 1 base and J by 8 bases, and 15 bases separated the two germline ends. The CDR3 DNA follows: TGCGCCAGCAGCTTGTTTCCGGGAAAGGAAGGCTACACCTTC. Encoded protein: CASSLFPGKEGYTF.

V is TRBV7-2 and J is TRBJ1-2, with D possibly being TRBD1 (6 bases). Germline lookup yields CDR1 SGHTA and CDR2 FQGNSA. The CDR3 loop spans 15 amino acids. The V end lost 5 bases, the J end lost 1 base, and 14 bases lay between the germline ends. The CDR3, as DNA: TGTGCCAGCAGCCCGAGGACAGCAGGTAACTATGGCTACACCTTC. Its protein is CASSPRTAGNYGYTF.

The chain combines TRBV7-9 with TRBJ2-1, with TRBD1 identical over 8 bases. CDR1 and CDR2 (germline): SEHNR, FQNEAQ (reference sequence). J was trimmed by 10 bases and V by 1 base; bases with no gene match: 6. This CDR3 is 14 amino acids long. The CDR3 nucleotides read TGTGCCAGCAGCTTAGAAGTGACAGGGGTCGAGCAGTTCTTC. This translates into CASSLEVTGVEQFF.

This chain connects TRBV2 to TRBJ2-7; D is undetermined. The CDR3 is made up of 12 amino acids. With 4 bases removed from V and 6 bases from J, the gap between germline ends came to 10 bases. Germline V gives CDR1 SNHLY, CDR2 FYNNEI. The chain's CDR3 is CASSVLGFEQYF. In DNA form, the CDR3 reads TGTGCCAGCAGTGTTCTGGGCTTCGAGCAGTACTTC.

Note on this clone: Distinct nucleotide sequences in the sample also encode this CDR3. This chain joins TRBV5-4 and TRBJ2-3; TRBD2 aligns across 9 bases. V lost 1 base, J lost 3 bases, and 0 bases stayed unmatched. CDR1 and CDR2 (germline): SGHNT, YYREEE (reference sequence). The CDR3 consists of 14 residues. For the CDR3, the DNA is TGTGCCAGCAGCTTGACTAGCGGGACAGATACGCAGTATTTT. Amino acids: CASSLTSGTDTQYF.

CDR3 in amino acids: CASSRSNEQFF. The CDR3 DNA reads TGTGCCAGCAGTCGCAGCAATGAGCAGTTCTTC. V gene TRBV27 combines with J gene TRBJ2-1; D gene uncertain. CDR1 and CDR2 from the germline V gene are MNHEY and SMNVEV (reference sequence). The CDR3 spans 11 residues. Trimming shortened V by 5 bases and J by 6 bases, and 5 bases separated the two germline ends.

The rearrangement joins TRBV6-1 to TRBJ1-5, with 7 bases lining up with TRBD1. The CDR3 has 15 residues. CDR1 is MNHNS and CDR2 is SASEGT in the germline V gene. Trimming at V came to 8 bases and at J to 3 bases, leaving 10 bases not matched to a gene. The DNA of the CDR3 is TGTGCCAGCTCCCGAGGGGGGACAGTCAATCAGCCCCAGCATTTT. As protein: CASSRGGTVNQPQHF.

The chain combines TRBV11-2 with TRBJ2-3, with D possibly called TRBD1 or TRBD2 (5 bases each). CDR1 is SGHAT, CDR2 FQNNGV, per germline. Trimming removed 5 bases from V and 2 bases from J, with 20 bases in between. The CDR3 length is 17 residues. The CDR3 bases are TGTGCCAGCAGCACCCGGCGTCGGGGCCCAACCACAGATACGCAGTATTTT. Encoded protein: CASSTRRRGPTTDTQYF.

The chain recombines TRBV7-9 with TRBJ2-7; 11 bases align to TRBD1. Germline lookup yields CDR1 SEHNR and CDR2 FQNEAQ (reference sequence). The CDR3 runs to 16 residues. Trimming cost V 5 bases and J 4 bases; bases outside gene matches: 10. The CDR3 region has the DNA TGTGCCAGCAGCAAAGACTGGACAGGGGGCCAATACGAGCAGTACTTC. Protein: CASSKDWTGGQYEQYF.